The entry below gives a single T cell receptor (beta chain) sequence along with its context. Its target is unknown. The record originates from a study of shared clonotypes between healthy human individuals. The repertoire was sequenced with immunoSEQ multiplex PCR; TCRdb's copy has only in-frame clones and lacks some. The sample consists of hundreds of thousands of clones, roughly 96% of them appearing once. General study findings and limits: When naive CD4 clonotypes were compared across several donors, 4% to 6.5% were shared. Clonotype sharing across donors was expected to vary with sequencing depth.

CD45RO-negative, CCR7-positively selected cells formed the naive CD8 fraction, excluding terminally differentiated effector memory CD45RA+ cells. Sequences were obtained from naive CD8+ T cells sorted from blood. This clonotype originated in a woman aged 25 to 45 in good health.

The CDR3 DNA is TGTGCCAGCAGCTTAGCGGGAGGGGTCGGAGAGACCCAGTACTTC. It yields the protein CASSLAGGVGETQYF. The chain couples TRBV11-2 to TRBJ2-5; TRBD2 aligns across 8 bases. CDR3 size: 15 residues. V lost 1 base, J lost 4 bases, and 5 bases stayed unmatched. CDR1 is SGHAT, CDR2 FQNNGV, per germline.